The rows below give T cell receptor beta chains drawn from one sample of a study of cytomegalovirus exposure and HLA in healthy donors. TCRdb's copy holds only in-frame clones and misses some; the assay was immunoSEQ multiplex PCR. The table shows some 150,000 clones, with approximately 79% occurring only once. Sample: PBMCs. These TCRs come from a male donor in good health and CMV-seronegative. Each CDR3 is given with its conserved first and last residue. Each record gives: clone size, V gene, J gene, D gene, CDR3 DNA, CDR3 protein. A D gene is named only where the DNA matches it firmly. Rows give clone size only sometimes, using once, few, many, or a class for an expanded clone.

.	TRBV6-1	TRBJ2-6	.	TGTGCCAGCACCGAAATGACTGTGGGGGCCAACGTCCTGACTTTC	CASTEMTVGANVLTF
.	TRBV30	TRBJ1-1	TRBD1	TGTGCCTGGATGGACAGGGGGCACACTGAAGCTTTCTTT	CAWMDRGHTEAFF
.	TRBV10-2	TRBJ2-7	TRBD1	TGCGCCAGCAGTGACCGACAGGGGGTCTCCTACGAGCAGTACTTC	CASSDRQGVSYEQYF
.	TRBV2	TRBJ1-6	TRBD1	TGTGCCAGCAGGGAGACAGGGACAAATTCACCCCTCCACTTT	CASRETGTNSPLHF
.	TRBV12-5	TRBJ2-5	TRBD1	TGTGCTAGTGGTTTCAACAGCCGGAACAGGGGACAAGAGACCCAGTACTTC	CASGFNSRNRGQETQYF
.	TRBV11-1	TRBJ1-3	TRBD1	TGTGCCAGCAGCCGGGACAGGTACTCTGGAAACACCATATATTTT	CASSRDRYSGNTIYF
.	TRBV6-5	TRBJ1-2	TRBD1	TGTGCCAGCAGTACCCAGGGACAGGCGACCGTGCGCTACACCTTC	CASSTQGQATVRYTF
.	TRBV6-5	TRBJ1-5	.	TGTGCCAGTAATGCGGAGGGTCAGCCCCAGCATTTT	CASNAEGQPQHF
.	TRBV11-1	TRBJ2-7	.	TGTGCCAGCAGCCGAAGGGGCCAGTCATACTACGAGCAGTACTTC	CASSRRGQSYYEQYF
.	TRBV4-1	TRBJ2-4	.	TGCGCCAGCAGTCAGGCTTGGATGGACATTCAGTACTTC	CASSQAWMDIQYF
.	TRBV6-6	TRBJ2-1	TRBD2	TGTGCCAGCAACGGGGGGGGCCCCTACAATGAGCAGTTCTTC	CASNGGGPYNEQFF
.	TRBV9	TRBJ1-2	TRBD1	TGTGCCAGCAGCGTACGGGGACAGGTCTACGATGGCTACACCTTC	CASSVRGQVYDGYTF
.	TRBV7-3	TRBJ2-2	TRBD2	TGTGCCAGCACCAGGGCGGGGGGATCGAACACCGGGGAGCTGTTTTTT	CASTRAGGSNTGELFF
.	TRBV30	TRBJ1-1	.	TGTGCCTGGAGTGTAGGGCCAGGGGTTGAAGCTTTCTTT	CAWSVGPGVEAFF
.	TRBV5-5	TRBJ1-1	.	TGTGCCAGCAGCCCGAGAGGGATAATAGCTGAAGCTTTCTTT	CASSPRGIIAEAFF
.	TRBV7-6	TRBJ1-5	.	TGTGCCAGCAGCTTATCGGGAAATCAGCCCCAGCATTTT	CASSLSGNQPQHF
.	TRBV6-1	TRBJ2-7	.	TGTGCCAGCAGGACAGACGGACACTCAACCTACGAGCAGTACTTC	CASRTDGHSTYEQYF
.	TRBV19	TRBJ2-7	TRBD1	TGTGCCAGTAGGGACAGGGCCGACGAGCAGTACTTC	CASRDRADEQYF
.	TRBV5-1	TRBJ2-5	TRBD1	TGCGCCAGCAGCTCGGGACAGGCCCAAGAGACCCAGTACTTC	CASSSGQAQETQYF
once	TRBV2	TRBJ1-3	TRBD1	TGTGCCAGCACTAACTATGGACAGGCTGGAAACACCATATATTTT	CASTNYGQAGNTIYF
.	TRBV9	TRBJ2-3	TRBD2	TGTGCCAGCAGCGTAGAAAGCGGGGGATTTAGAGATACGCAGTATTTT	CASSVESGGFRDTQYF
once	TRBV6-6	TRBJ2-2	.	TGTGCCGGAGGCTGGGGGGATAGCACCGGGGAGCTGTTTTTT	CAGGWGDSTGELFF
.	TRBV7-2	TRBJ1-5	.	TGTGCCAGCAGCTTAGGTCGCCAGAACAATCAGCCCCAGCATTTT	CASSLGRQNNQPQHF
.	TRBV30	TRBJ2-7	TRBD1	TGTGCCTGCTCCCGCCCGAGACAGGGTTACTACGAGCAGTACTTC	CACSRPRQGYYEQYF
.	TRBV9	TRBJ2-3	TRBD1	TGTGCCAGCAGCGCGGTGGGGGACAGGCGGGGAGATACGCAGTATTTT	CASSAVGDRRGDTQYF
.	TRBV7-9	TRBJ1-1	TRBD1	TGTGCCAGCAGCTTGGGACAGGGGGGCCCCCTTTACTTGGAAGCTTTCTTT	CASSLGQGGPLYLEAFF
.	TRBV7-2	TRBJ1-3	TRBD1	TGTGCCAGCAGCCCCCGGACAGGGGAAGACACCATATATTTT	CASSPRTGEDTIYF
.	TRBV7-8	TRBJ2-3	.	TGTGCCAGCAGCTCCCGGGGGCGCACAGGGGAACGCACAGATACGCAGTATTTT	CASSSRGRTGERTDTQYF
few	TRBV19	TRBJ1-2	.	TGTGCCACCCAAGCAGACCGGGACACCTATGGCTACACCTTC	CATQADRDTYGYTF
.	TRBV27	TRBJ2-3	TRBD1	TGTGCCAGCAGTTTGGGGACAGGGGGGGTTTCGGCAGATACGCAGTATTTT	CASSLGTGGVSADTQYF
few	TRBV5-6	TRBJ2-3	.	TGTGCCAGCAGCTTGGGACTAGGCTTAGATACGCAGTATTTT	CASSLGLGLDTQYF
.	TRBV5-1	TRBJ2-5	.	TGCGCCAGCCAGGGGTCCCCACAAGAGACCCAGTACTTC	CASQGSPQETQYF
.	TRBV27	TRBJ2-1	TRBD2	TGTGCCAGCAGTTCCTCGGGGGGGCTCTACAATGAGCAGTTCTTC	CASSSSGGLYNEQFF
.	TRBV19	TRBJ2-7	.	TGTGCCAGTAGTATAGGAACAGGTATATCCTACGAGCAGTACTTC	CASSIGTGISYEQYF
.	TRBV29-1	TRBJ1-5	.	TGCAGCGTTAGTAGGGGGACCAATCAGCCCCAGCATTTT	CSVSRGTNQPQHF
few	TRBV19	TRBJ1-1	.	TGTGCCAGTAGTATTCAGGGTGGCACTGAAGCTTTCTTT	CASSIQGGTEAFF
.	TRBV5-4	TRBJ2-3	.	TGTGCCAGCAGTGCGATGGGAGGGGGGACCACAGATACGCAGTATTTT	CASSAMGGGTTDTQYF
.	TRBV11-3	TRBJ1-1	.	TGTGCCAGCAGCTTACCGCTGGGGAGGAACACTGAAGCTTTCTTT	CASSLPLGRNTEAFF
.	TRBV4-3	TRBJ1-1	.	TGCGCCAGCAGCCAAGGACAGAACACTGAAGCTTTCTTT	CASSQGQNTEAFF
.	TRBV7-9	TRBJ1-2	TRBD1	TGTGCCAGCAGCTTCGGCCAGGGGGCGGCTAACTATGGCTACACCTTC	CASSFGQGAANYGYTF
.	TRBV5-6	TRBJ2-1	TRBD2	TGTGCCAGCAGCTTCGGGGGGTACTCCTACAATGAGCAGTTCTTC	CASSFGGYSYNEQFF
.	TRBV9	TRBJ1-4	TRBD1	TGTGCCAGCAGCGTAGGAGGGGGCCGAGATGAAAAACTGTTTTTT	CASSVGGGRDEKLFF
few	TRBV5-1	TRBJ2-7	.	TGCGCCAGCAGCTTGGGAGGTTATACCTACGAGCAGTACTTC	CASSLGGYTYEQYF
.	TRBV9	TRBJ2-7	TRBD1	TGTGCCAGCAGCGTAGGTCCGGACAGGGCACGAGGTGAGCAGTACTTC	CASSVGPDRARGEQYF
.	TRBV5-6	TRBJ2-3	.	TGTGCCAGCAGGACAACAGCAGATACGCAGTATTTT	CASRTTADTQYF
.	TRBV27	TRBJ1-6	.	TGTGCCAGCGGCGCGGGGGCACCCTTGAATTCACCCCTCCACTTT	CASGAGAPLNSPLHF
.	TRBV5-1	TRBJ2-4	TRBD2	TGCGCCAGCAGCTTGGTTCCGACTAGCGGGGGTCGAGTCATTCAGTACTTC	CASSLVPTSGGRVIQYF
.	TRBV7-2	TRBJ2-6	.	TGTGCCAGCAGCCCTACGCGTTACTCTGGGGCCAACGTCCTGACTTTC	CASSPTRYSGANVLTF
.	TRBV10-3	TRBJ2-6	TRBD1	TGTGCCATCAGTGGGACAGGGGACGGGGCCAACGTCCTGACTTTC	CAISGTGDGANVLTF
.	TRBV4-3	TRBJ1-2	TRBD1	TGCGCCAGCAGCCAAGACGGACAGGGGGCTCAGGAGAGCTACACCTTC	CASSQDGQGAQESYTF
.	TRBV29-1	TRBJ2-5	.	TGCAGCGTTGAAGATCGGGTCAGACAAGAGACCCAGTACTTC	CSVEDRVRQETQYF
.	TRBV7-2	TRBJ1-6	TRBD1	TGTGCCAGCAGCTTAGGGGACAGAGATAATTCACCCCTCCACTTT	CASSLGDRDNSPLHF
.	TRBV10-3	TRBJ2-1	TRBD2	TGTGCCGCTAGCGGGGTGAGAAATGAGCAGTTCTTC	CAASGVRNEQFF
.	TRBV27	TRBJ2-7	.	TGTGCCAGCAGTTTATTGGCGGTAAGCTACGAGCAGTACTTC	CASSLLAVSYEQYF